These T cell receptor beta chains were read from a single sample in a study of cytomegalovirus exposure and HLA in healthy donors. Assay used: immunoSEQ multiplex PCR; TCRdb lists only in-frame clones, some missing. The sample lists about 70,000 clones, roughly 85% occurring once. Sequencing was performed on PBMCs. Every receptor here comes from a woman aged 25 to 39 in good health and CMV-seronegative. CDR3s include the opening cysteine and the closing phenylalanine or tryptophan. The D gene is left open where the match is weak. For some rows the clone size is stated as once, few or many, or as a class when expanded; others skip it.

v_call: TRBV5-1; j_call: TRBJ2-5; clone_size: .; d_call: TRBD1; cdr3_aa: CASSLVRDSETQYF; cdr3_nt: TGCGCCAGCAGCTTGGTTCGGGACAGTGAGACCCAGTACTTC
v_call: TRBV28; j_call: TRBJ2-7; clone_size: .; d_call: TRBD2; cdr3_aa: CASKDWGFGTSAYEQYF; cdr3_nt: TGTGCCAGCAAGGATTGGGGGTTCGGGACTAGCGCCTACGAGCAGTACTTC
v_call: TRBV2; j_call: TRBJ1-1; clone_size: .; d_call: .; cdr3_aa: CASLRGTEAFF; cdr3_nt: TGTGCCAGTCTCAGGGGCACTGAAGCTTTCTTT
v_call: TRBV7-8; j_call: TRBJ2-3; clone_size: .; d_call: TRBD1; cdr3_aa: CASSLRTRQGATDTQYF; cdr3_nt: TGTGCCAGCAGCTTAAGGACCAGACAGGGTGCAACAGATACGCAGTATTTT
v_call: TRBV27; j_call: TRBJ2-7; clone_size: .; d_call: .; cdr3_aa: CASSGGDGYEQYF; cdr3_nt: TGTGCCAGCAGCGGCGGAGACGGGTACGAGCAGTACTTC
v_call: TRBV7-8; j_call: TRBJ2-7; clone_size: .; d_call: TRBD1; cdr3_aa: CASSFSGTASYEQYF; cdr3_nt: TGTGCCAGCAGCTTCTCCGGGACAGCCTCCTACGAGCAGTACTTC
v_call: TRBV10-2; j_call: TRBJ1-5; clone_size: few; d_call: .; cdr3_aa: CASSGPVGRNQPQHF; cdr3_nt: TGCGCCAGCAGTGGCCCAGTGGGCCGAAATCAGCCCCAGCATTTT
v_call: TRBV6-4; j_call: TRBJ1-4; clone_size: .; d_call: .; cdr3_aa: CASSDFQGILPLANEKLFF; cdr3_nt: TGTGCCAGCAGTGACTTTCAGGGGATTCTCCCCTTAGCTAATGAAAAACTGTTTTTT
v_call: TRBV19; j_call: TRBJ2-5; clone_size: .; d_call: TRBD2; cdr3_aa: CASSPGGGQETQYF; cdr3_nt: TGTGCCAGTAGCCCCGGGGGGGGGCAGGAGACCCAGTACTTC
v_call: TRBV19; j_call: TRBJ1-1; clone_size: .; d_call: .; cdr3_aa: CASSNLQGGTEAFF; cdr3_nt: TGTGCCAGTAGTAACCTACAGGGCGGCACTGAAGCTTTCTTT
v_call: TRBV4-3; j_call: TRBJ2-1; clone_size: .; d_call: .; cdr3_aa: CASSQGRVANEQFF; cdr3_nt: TGCGCCAGCAGCCAAGGGCGAGTAGCAAATGAGCAGTTCTTC
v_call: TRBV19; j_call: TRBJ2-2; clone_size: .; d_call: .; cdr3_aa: CASIFRRVTGELFF; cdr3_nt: TGTGCCAGTATATTCCGGCGGGTTACCGGGGAGCTGTTTTTT
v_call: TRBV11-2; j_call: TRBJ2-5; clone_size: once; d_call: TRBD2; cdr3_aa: CASSLGGGANLHQETQYF; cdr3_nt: TGTGCCAGCAGCTTAGGGGGAGGGGCAAACCTTCACCAAGAGACCCAGTACTTC
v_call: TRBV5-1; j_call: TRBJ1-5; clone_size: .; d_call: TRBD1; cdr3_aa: CASSLDPGQGGHQPQHF; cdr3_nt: TGCGCCAGCAGCTTGGACCCGGGACAGGGAGGCCATCAGCCCCAGCATTTT
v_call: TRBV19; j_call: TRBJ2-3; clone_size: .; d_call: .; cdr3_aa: CASSISSGSADTQYF; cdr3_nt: TGTGCCAGTAGTATTTCCAGCGGGTCTGCTGATACGCAGTATTTT
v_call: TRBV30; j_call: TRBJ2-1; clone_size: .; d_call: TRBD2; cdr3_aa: CAWDRKGLAGGEQFF; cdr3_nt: TGTGCCTGGGACAGAAAGGGACTAGCGGGAGGAGAGCAGTTCTTC
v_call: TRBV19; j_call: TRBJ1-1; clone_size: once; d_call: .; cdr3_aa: CASSIRSAGYQNTEAFF; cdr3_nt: TGTGCCAGTAGTATCAGGAGTGCGGGGTACCAGAACACTGAAGCTTTCTTT
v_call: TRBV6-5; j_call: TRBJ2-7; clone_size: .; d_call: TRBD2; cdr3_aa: CASSSATSGSSEQYF; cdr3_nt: TGTGCCAGCAGTTCGGCGACTAGCGGGAGTTCCGAGCAGTACTTC
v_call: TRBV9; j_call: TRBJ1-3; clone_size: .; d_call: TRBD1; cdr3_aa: CASSGRTGLNTIYF; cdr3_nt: TGTGCCAGCAGCGGCCGGACAGGGTTAAACACCATATATTTT
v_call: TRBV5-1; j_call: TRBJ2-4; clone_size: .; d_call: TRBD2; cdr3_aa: CASSFGGENIQYF; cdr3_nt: TGCGCCAGCAGCTTCGGGGGGGAAAACATTCAGTACTTC
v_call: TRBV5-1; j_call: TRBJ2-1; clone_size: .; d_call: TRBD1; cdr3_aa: CASSPQGNEQFF; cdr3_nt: TGCGCCAGCAGCCCACAGGGGAATGAGCAGTTCTTC
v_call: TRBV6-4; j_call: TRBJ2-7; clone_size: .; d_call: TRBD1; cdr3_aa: CASIQGQEHTFYEQYF; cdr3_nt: TGTGCCAGCATTCAAGGACAGGAACATACCTTCTACGAGCAGTACTTC
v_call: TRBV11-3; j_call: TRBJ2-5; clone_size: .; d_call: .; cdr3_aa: CASSSRETQYF; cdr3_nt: TGTGCCAGCAGTTCACGGGAGACCCAGTACTTC
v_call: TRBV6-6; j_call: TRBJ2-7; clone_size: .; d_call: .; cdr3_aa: CASSFYYEQYF; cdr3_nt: TGTGCCAGCAGTTTCTACTACGAGCAGTACTTC
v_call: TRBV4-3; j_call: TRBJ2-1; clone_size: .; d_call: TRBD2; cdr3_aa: CASSRGGGRSNEQFF; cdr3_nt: TGCGCCAGCAGCCGGGGGGGCGGGAGGTCCAATGAGCAGTTCTTC
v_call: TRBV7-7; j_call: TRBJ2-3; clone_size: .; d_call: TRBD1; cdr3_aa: CASSLDGQADTQYF; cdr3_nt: TGTGCTAGCAGCCTAGACGGACAGGCAGATACGCAGTATTTT
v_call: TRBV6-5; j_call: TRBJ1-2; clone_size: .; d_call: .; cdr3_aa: CASSSGTTYSYTF; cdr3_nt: TGTGCCAGCAGTTCCGGGACTACCTATAGCTACACCTTC
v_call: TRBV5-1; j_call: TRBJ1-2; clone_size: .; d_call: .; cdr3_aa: CASSFWGEPGYTF; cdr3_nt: TGCGCCAGCAGCTTTTGGGGGGAGCCTGGCTACACCTTC
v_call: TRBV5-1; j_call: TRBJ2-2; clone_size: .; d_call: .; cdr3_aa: CASSLDRWSAGELFF; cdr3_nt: TGCGCCAGCAGCTTGGATCGGTGGAGCGCCGGGGAGCTGTTTTTT
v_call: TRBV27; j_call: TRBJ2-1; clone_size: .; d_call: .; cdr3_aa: CASREVGNSYNEQFF; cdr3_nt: TGTGCCAGCAGGGAAGTCGGGAACTCCTACAATGAGCAGTTCTTC
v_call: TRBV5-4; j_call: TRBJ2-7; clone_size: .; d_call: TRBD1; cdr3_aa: CASTAPDRPYEQYF; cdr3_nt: TGTGCCAGCACCGCCCCGGACAGGCCCTACGAGCAGTACTTC